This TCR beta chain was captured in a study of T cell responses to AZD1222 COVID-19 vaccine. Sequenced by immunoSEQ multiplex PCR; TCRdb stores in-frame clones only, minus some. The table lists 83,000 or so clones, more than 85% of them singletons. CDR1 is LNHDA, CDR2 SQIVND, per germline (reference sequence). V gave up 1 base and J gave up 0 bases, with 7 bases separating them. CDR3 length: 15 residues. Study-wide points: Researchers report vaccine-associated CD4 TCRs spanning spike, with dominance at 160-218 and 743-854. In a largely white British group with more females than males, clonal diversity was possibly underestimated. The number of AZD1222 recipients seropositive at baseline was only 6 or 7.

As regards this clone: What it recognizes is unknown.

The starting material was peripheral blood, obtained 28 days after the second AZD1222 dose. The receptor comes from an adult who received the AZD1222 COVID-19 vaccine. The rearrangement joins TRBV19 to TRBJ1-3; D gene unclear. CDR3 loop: CASSIAQSSGNTIYF. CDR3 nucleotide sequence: TGTGCCAGTAGTATAGCACAGAGCTCTGGAAACACCATATATTTT.